A selection of T cell receptor beta chains follows, all from one sample in a study of blood T cell repertoires in COVID-19. Sequenced by immunoSEQ multiplex PCR; TCRdb stores in-frame clones only, minus some. Among under 200,000 clones, about 82% were seen once, and the ten largest hold roughly 5.9%. Sequenced material: PBMCs or T cells enriched from blood (not recorded which). Source of these receptors: a man between 40 and 49 years old with acute COVID-19. Both conserved end residues are part of each CDR3. Fields, in order: V gene, J gene, clone size, D gene, CDR3 DNA, CDR3 protein. A D gene is named only where the DNA matches it firmly. Only part of the rows carry a size: once, few, many, or a class if the clone is expanded.

TRBV6-5	TRBJ1-6	-	-	TGTGCCAGCGGACCGACAGTGGTTAATTCACCCCTCCACTTT	CASGPTVVNSPLHF
TRBV6-5	TRBJ2-2	-	-	TGTGCCAGCAGTTCGCAGGGAGGGGAGCTGTTTTTT	CASSSQGGELFF
TRBV9	TRBJ1-5	once	-	TGTGCCAGCAGCCTACAGGGATATAGCAATCAGCCCCAGCATTTT	CASSLQGYSNQPQHF
TRBV7-9	TRBJ1-4	-	TRBD1	TGTGCCAGCAGCTTTGAGTGGACAGGGAATGAAAAACTGTTTTTT	CASSFEWTGNEKLFF
TRBV24-1	TRBJ2-7	-	-	TGTGCCACCAGTGGCATGAAACAGGAACGGCTCTACTACGAGCAGTACTTC	CATSGMKQERLYYEQYF
TRBV12-3/TRBV12-4	TRBJ1-2	-	TRBD1	TGTGCCAGCACCCTGACAGGGGTCCATGGCTACACCTTC	CASTLTGVHGYTF
TRBV15	TRBJ2-3	-	TRBD2	TGTGCCACCAGCAGAGTCCGTCTAGCGGGAGGGAGAACAGATACGCAGTATTTT	CATSRVRLAGGRTDTQYF
TRBV28	TRBJ2-6	-	TRBD2	TGTGCCAGCAGTTTATCCCAGGGCGGGAGTTCTGGGGCCAACGTCCTGACTTTC	CASSLSQGGSSGANVLTF
TRBV27	TRBJ2-1	-	-	TGTGCCAGCAGTCCCCTCACAGGGCTAGGATTTACAATTGAGCAGTTCTTC	CASSPLTGLGFTIEQFF
TRBV7-9	TRBJ1-2	-	TRBD1	TGTGCCAGCAGCTTATCTCCGGGACAGGGGGGTTATGGCTACACCTTC	CASSLSPGQGGYGYTF
TRBV3-1/TRBV3-2	TRBJ2-7	-	-	TGTGCCAGCAGCCAAGATCTGGGAGAAACTTACGAGCAGTACTTC	CASSQDLGETYEQYF
TRBV5-1	TRBJ1-1	once	-	TGCGCCAGCAGCTTTGAGAGAAACACTGAAGCTTTCTTT	CASSFERNTEAFF
TRBV6-5	TRBJ2-3	-	TRBD2	TGTGCCAGCAGCCCGGGACTAGCCACAGATACGCAGTATTTT	CASSPGLATDTQYF
TRBV30	TRBJ2-3	few	TRBD2	TGTGCCTGGACGGACGGGAGGGCCGGCGATACGCAGTATTTT	CAWTDGRAGDTQYF
TRBV10-3	TRBJ2-7	-	TRBD1	TGTGCCATCAATCCGGGACAGCATTCCTACGAGCAGTACTTC	CAINPGQHSYEQYF
TRBV19	TRBJ1-5	-	TRBD1	TGTGCCAGTAGTACAAACAGGGGGGGGTTTTATAGCAATCAGCCCCAGCATTTT	CASSTNRGGFYSNQPQHF
TRBV3-1/TRBV3-2	TRBJ2-7	-	TRBD1	TGTGCCAGCAGCACCTTACAGGGGAACGAGCAGTACTTC	CASSTLQGNEQYF
TRBV3-1/TRBV3-2	TRBJ2-1	-	TRBD1	TGTGCCAGCAGCCAGAGGGCAGGGGGTAAGGGTGAGCAGTTCTTC	CASSQRAGGKGEQFF
TRBV5-4	TRBJ2-7	-	TRBD1	TGTGCCAGCAGCGGACAGGCTACCTACGAGCAGTACTTC	CASSGQATYEQYF
TRBV27	TRBJ2-3	-	TRBD2	TGTGCCAGCAGTCGACTAGCTGGGGATACGCAGTATTTT	CASSRLAGDTQYF
TRBV5-1	TRBJ1-6	once	-	TGCGCCAGCAGCTTGGATGGGGGGTATAATTCACCCCTCCACTTT	CASSLDGGYNSPLHF
TRBV28	TRBJ2-7	-	-	TGTGCCAGCAGTCCCCGGGGCGCGGGATCTTTCGAGCAGTACTTC	CASSPRGAGSFEQYF
TRBV7-8	TRBJ2-2	-	-	TGTGCCAGCAGCGTAGACAGAAACACCGGGGAGCTGTTTTTT	CASSVDRNTGELFF
TRBV6-1	TRBJ2-3	-	-	TGTGCCAGCAGTGTCGGACAGCGTAGTGGCACAGATACGCAGTATTTT	CASSVGQRSGTDTQYF
TRBV13	TRBJ2-1	-	-	TGTGCCAGCAGTCGAACAGGGAACGCCGACAATGAGCAGTTCTTC	CASSRTGNADNEQFF
TRBV5-6	TRBJ1-3	-	TRBD1	TGTGCCAGCAGCTCGGACAGGGGCAGGAACACCATATATTTT	CASSSDRGRNTIYF
TRBV6-5	TRBJ2-5	-	TRBD1	TGTGCGACAAATCCAGGGGGAGAGACCCAGTACTTC	CATNPGGETQYF
TRBV19	TRBJ1-2	-	-	TGTGCCAGTAGTATAGATCTGCAGGTTGCTGGCTACACCTTC	CASSIDLQVAGYTF
TRBV4-1	TRBJ1-1	-	TRBD1	TGCGCCAGCAGCCAGGGACAGGGGAACACTGAAGCTTTCTTT	CASSQGQGNTEAFF
TRBV30	TRBJ2-7	-	-	TGTGCCTGGAGCGAGACACTAGCTTGGCAGTACTTC	CAWSETLAWQYF
TRBV3-1/TRBV3-2	TRBJ1-2	-	TRBD1	TGTGCCAGCCGTAGGGGGCAGAACTATGGCTACACCTTC	CASRRGQNYGYTF
TRBV29-1	TRBJ2-7	-	-	TGCAGCGTTGAAAACAGGGCAGACTACGAGCAGTACTTC	CSVENRADYEQYF
TRBV30	TRBJ2-5	-	-	TGTGCCTGGAGTGGGACCGGGGGACCGGGGACCCAGTACTTC	CAWSGTGGPGTQYF
TRBV5-1	TRBJ2-1	-	TRBD2	TGCGCCAGATTTCCAGCGGGAGGTTGCAATGAGCAGTTCTTC	CARFPAGGCNEQFF
TRBV28	TRBJ2-7	-	-	TGTGCCAGCAGTTCCCGCGTAGCGGAAGGAGCAGAGCAGTACTTC	CASSSRVAEGAEQYF
TRBV12-3/TRBV12-4	TRBJ2-1	-	-	TGTGCCAGCAGTGAGCTGGTCGATGAGCAGTTCTTC	CASSELVDEQFF
TRBV19	TRBJ1-4	-	-	TGTGCCAGTAGTATAGAGGCGGCAGACGCAACTAATGAAAAACTGTTTTTT	CASSIEAADATNEKLFF
TRBV28	TRBJ2-7	once	-	TGTGCCAGCAGAGGGGAGCCGGGTCCCACCAAACTACTCTACGGGGGGTACTTC	CASRGEPGPTKLLYGGYF
TRBV9	TRBJ2-2	once	TRBD1	TGTGCCAGCGCGTCAGAGGGGACAGGGAAAACCGGGGAGCTGTTTTTT	CASASEGTGKTGELFF
TRBV7-9	TRBJ1-1	-	-	TGTGCCAGCAGCCTCCAAGACATGAACACTGAAGCTTTCTTT	CASSLQDMNTEAFF
TRBV5-1	TRBJ1-4	-	TRBD1	TGCGCCAGCAGCAAAGAGGACAGGGAAGGTGAAAAACTGTTTTTT	CASSKEDREGEKLFF
TRBV28	TRBJ1-2	-	-	TGTGCCAGCAGCCCGGACTCCCATTCCTATGGCTACACCTTC	CASSPDSHSYGYTF
TRBV4-1	TRBJ2-4	-	-	TGCGCCAGCAGCGAACGGTGGGAGGTTGTGAACATTCAGTACTTC	CASSERWEVVNIQYF
TRBV4-1	TRBJ1-5	-	-	TGCGCCAGCAGCCTCATACCCGGGGGTAGGGAAAGTCAGCCCCAGCATTTT	CASSLIPGGRESQPQHF
TRBV28	TRBJ2-5	-	-	TGTGCCAGCAGTTCCCGTGGGGGGAGCCAAGAGACCCAGTACTTC	CASSSRGGSQETQYF
TRBV27	TRBJ2-1	-	-	TGTGCCAGCAGTTTCGGGGGGCGATGGAATGAGCAGTTCTTC	CASSFGGRWNEQFF
TRBV28	TRBJ2-3	few	TRBD1	TGTGCCAGCAGTCGAAGGGACAGGGGGGCAGATACGCAGTATTTT	CASSRRDRGADTQYF
TRBV28	TRBJ2-4	-	-	TGTGCCAGCAGTGGGAGACTAGTAGTCATTCAGTACTTC	CASSGRLVVIQYF
TRBV9	TRBJ1-1	-	-	TGTGCCAGCAGCGCAAAACAGGGTGGGAACACTGAAGCTTTCTTT	CASSAKQGGNTEAFF
TRBV5-1	TRBJ2-6	-	-	TGCGCCAGCAGCTCGGAGGCCCTCTCTGGGGCCAACGTCCTGACTTTC	CASSSEALSGANVLTF
TRBV5-6	TRBJ2-5	-	TRBD2	TGTGCCAGCAGCGGGGCAGGGTCGGGAGGTGCAGAGACCCAGTACTTC	CASSGAGSGGAETQYF
TRBV27	TRBJ2-2	-	TRBD2	TGTGCCAGCAGTCCCCGACTAGCGGGAGGCCACGCCAGCACCGGGGAGCTGTTTTTT	CASSPRLAGGHASTGELFF
TRBV5-1	TRBJ1-4	-	TRBD1	TGCGCCAGCAGCTGGGGACAGCCAAGGGAAAAACTGTTTTTT	CASSWGQPREKLFF
TRBV4-1	TRBJ2-1	-	-	TGCGCCAGCAGCCAAAGGGGTGAGCAGTTCTTC	CASSQRGEQFF
TRBV28	TRBJ1-2	-	-	TGTGCCAGCAGTCTGAGACCTCCAAAGCGGGATGGCTACACCTTC	CASSLRPPKRDGYTF
TRBV15	TRBJ2-1	once	TRBD2	TGTGCCACCAGCAGAGGACTAGCGGGGACGTACAATGAGCAGTTCTTC	CATSRGLAGTYNEQFF
TRBV14	TRBJ2-1	-	-	TGTGCCAGCAAGGCGGCCGTGGCAGTGAATGAGCAGTTCTTC	CASKAAVAVNEQFF